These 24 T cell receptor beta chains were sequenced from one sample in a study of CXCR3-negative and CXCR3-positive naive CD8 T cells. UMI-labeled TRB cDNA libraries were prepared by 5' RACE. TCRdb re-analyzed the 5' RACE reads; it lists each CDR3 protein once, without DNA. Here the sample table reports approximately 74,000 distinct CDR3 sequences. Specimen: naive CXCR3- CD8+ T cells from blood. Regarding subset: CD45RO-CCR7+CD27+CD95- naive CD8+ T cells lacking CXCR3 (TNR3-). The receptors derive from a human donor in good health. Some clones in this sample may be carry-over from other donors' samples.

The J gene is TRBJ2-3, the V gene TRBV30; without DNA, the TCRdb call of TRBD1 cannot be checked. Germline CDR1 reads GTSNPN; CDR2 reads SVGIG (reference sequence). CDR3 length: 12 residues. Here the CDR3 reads CAWRGDEDTQYF.

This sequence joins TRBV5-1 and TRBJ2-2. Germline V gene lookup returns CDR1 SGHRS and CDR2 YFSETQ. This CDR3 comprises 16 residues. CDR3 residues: CASSWGLGGDTGELFF. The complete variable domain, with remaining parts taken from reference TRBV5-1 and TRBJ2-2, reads KAGVTQTPRYLIKTRGQQVTLSCSPISGHRSVSWYQQTPGQGLQFLFEYFSETQRNKGNFPGRFSGRQFSNSRSEMNVSTLELGDSALYLCASSWGLGGDTGELFFGEGSRLTVL.

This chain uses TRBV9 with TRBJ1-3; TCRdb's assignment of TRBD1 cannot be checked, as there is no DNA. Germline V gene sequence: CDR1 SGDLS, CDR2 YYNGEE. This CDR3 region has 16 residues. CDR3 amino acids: CASSAPGTMQGNTIYF.

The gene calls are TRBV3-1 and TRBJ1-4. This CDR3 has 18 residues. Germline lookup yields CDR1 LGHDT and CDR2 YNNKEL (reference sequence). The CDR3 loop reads CASSQEWLQEGSNEKLFF.

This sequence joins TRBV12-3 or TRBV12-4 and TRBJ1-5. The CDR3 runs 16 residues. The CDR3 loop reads CASSLGSPYSNQPQHF.

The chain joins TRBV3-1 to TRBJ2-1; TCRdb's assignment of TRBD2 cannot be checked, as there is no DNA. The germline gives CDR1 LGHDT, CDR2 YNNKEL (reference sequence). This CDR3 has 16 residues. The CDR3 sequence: CASSPLLAGDYNEQFF.

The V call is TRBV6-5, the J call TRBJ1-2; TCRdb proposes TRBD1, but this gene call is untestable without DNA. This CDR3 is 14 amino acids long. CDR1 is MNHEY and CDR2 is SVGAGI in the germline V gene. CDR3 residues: CASSYNWGTRSYTF.

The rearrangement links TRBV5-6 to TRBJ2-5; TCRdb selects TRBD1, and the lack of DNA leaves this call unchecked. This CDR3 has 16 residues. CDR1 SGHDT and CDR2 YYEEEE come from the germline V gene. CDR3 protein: CASSWVGGSRQETQYF.

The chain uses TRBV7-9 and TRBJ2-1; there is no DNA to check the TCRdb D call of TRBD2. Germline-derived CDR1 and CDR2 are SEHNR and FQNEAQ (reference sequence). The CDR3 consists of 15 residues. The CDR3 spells CASSLASGGYNEQFF.

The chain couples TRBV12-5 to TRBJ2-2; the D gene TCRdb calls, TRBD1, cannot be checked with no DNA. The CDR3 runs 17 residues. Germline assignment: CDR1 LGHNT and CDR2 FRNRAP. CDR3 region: CASGLTQGVTYTGELFF.

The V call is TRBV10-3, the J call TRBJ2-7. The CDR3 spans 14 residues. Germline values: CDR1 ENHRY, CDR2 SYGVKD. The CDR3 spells CAISDWTGTYEQYF.

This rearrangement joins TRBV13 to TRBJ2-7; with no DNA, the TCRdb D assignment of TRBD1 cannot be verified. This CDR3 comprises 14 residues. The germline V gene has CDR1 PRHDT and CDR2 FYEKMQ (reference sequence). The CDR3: CASSLNLQGGEQYF.

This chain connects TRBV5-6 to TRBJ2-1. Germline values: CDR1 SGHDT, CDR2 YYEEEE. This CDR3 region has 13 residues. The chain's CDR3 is CASSLRGKYEQFF. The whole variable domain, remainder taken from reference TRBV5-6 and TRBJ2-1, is DAGVTQSPTHLIKTRGQQVTLRCSPKSGHDTVSWYQQALGQGPQFIFQYYEEEERQRGNFPDRFSGHQFPNYSSELNVNALLLGDSALYLCASSLRGKYEQFFGPGTRLTVL.

This CDR3 reads CASSLLSASSYEQYF. The chain joins TRBV28 to TRBJ2-7; TCRdb outputs TRBD1, but without DNA this stays unchecked. Germline loops: CDR1 MDHEN, CDR2 SYDVKM. The CDR3 has 15 residues.

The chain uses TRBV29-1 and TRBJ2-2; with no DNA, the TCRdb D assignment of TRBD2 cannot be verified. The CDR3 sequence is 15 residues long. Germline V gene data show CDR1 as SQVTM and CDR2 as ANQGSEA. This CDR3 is CSVGGGNKVTGELFF.

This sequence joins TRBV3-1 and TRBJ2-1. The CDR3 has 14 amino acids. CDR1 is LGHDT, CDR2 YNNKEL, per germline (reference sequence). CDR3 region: CASSLSGNFNEQFF.

This CDR3 is CATSRERGVDTQYF. The V gene is TRBV15, the J gene TRBJ2-3; TCRdb indicates TRBD1, and absent DNA this call remains unverified. The length of the CDR3 is 14 residues. Germline assignment: CDR1 LNHNV and CDR2 YYDKDF (reference sequence).

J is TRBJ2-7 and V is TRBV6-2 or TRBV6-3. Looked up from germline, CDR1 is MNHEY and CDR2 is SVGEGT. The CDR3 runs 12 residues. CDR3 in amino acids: CASSYSIYEQYF.

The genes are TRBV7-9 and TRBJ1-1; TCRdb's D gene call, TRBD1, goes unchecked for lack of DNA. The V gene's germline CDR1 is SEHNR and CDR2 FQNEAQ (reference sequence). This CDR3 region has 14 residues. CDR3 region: CASSSGRANTEAFF.

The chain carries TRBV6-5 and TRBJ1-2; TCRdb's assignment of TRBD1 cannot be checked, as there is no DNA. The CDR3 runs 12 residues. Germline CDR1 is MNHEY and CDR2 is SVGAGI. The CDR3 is CASSPGGNGYTF.

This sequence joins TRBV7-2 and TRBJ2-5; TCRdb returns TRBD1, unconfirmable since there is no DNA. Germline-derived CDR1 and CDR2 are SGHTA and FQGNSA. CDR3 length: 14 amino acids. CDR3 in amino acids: CASSFGPLQETQYF.

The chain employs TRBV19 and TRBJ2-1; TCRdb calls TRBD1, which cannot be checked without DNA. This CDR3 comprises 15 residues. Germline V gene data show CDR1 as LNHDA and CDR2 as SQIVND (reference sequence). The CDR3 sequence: CASSEAPSSYNEQFF.

The chain's CDR3 is CASSLALQAATGELFF. The chain is built from TRBV7-6 and TRBJ2-2; the TCRdb call, TRBD1, lacks DNA for checking. CDR1 is SGHVS, CDR2 FNYEAQ, per germline. The CDR3 sequence is 16 residues long.

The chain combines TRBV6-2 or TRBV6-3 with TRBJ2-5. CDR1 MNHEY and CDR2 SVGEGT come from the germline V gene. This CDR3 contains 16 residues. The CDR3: CASSYPFATFQETQYF.